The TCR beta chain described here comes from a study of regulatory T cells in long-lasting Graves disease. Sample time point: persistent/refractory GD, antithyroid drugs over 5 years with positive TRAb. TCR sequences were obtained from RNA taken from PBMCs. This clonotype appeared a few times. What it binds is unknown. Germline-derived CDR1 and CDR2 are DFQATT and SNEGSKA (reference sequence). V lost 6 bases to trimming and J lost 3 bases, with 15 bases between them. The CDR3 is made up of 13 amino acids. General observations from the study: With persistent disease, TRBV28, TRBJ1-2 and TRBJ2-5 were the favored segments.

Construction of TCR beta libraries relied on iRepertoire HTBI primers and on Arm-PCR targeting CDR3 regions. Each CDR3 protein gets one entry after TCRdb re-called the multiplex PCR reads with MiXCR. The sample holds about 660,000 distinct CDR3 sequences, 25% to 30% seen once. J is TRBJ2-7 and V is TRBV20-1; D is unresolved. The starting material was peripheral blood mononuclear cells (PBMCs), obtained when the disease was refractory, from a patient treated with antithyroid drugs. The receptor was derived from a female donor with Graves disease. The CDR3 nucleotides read TGCAGTGCCCTAGAACCACTAATCTACGAGCAGTACTTC. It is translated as CSALEPLIYEQYF.